This T cell receptor beta chain was found in a study of blood T cell repertoires in COVID-19. This CDR3 comprises 13 residues. The ends were cut back, 1 base at V and 7 bases at J, with 10 bases in the middle. Germline V lookup: CDR1 SGHTA, CDR2 FQGNSA. Some clones are missing from TCRdb's copy, which holds only in-frame ones; the method was immunoSEQ multiplex PCR. The table records roughly 180,000 clones, approximately 90% of them present only once. V and J are TRBV7-2 and TRBJ1-1, with D perhaps TRBD1 (5 bases). Input material: PBMCs or T cells enriched from blood (not recorded which). The origin of this receptor is a woman under 40 who had recovered from COVID-19. The CDR3, as DNA: TGTGCCAGCAGCTTAGATCCGGGGGATGAAGCTTTCTTT. Its translation: CASSLDPGDEAFF. Filled out from reference TRBV7-2 and TRBJ1-1, the complete variable domain reads GAGVSQSPSNKVTEKGKDVELRCDPISGHTALYWYRQSLGQGLEFLIYFQGNSAPDKSGLPSDRFSAERTGGSVSTLTIQRTQQEDSAVYLCASSLDPGDEAFFGQGTRLTVV.